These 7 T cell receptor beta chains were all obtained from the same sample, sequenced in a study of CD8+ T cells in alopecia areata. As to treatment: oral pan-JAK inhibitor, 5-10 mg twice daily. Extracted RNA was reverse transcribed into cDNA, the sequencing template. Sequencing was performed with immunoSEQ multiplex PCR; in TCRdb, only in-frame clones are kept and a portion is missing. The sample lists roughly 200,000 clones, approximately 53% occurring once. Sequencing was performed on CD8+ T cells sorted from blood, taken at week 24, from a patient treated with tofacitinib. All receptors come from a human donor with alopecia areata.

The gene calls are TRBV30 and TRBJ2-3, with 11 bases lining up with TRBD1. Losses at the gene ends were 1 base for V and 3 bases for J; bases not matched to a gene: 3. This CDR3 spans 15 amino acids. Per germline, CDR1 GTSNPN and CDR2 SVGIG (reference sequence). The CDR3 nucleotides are TGTGCCTGGAGTGCCGGGACAGGGGGGACAGATACGCAGTATTTT. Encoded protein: CAWSAGTGGTDTQYF.

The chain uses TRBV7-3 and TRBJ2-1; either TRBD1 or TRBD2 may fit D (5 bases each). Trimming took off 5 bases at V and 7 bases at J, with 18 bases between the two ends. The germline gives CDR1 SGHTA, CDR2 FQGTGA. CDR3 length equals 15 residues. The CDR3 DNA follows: TGTGCCAGCAGCCCCGGGACCCCCGGTGGGAATGAGCAGTTCTTC. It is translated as CASSPGTPGGNEQFF.

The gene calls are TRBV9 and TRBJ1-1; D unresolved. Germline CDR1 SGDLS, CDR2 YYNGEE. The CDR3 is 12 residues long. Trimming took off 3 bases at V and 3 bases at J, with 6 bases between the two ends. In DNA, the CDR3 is TGTGCCAGCAGCGCCAGCGACACTGAAGCTTTCTTT. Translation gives CASSASDTEAFF.

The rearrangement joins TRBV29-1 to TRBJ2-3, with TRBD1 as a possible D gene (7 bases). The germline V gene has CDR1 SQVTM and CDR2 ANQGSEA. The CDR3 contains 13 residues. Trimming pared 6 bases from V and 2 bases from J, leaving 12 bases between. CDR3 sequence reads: CSVPGGTTDTQYF. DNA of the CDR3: TGCAGCGTCCCAGGGGGGACCACAGATACGCAGTATTTT.

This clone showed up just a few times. CDR3 in DNA: TGTGCCAGCAGCAACAGAATGGACTCAGCCCGCAATGAGCAGTTCTTC. It encodes CASSNRMDSARNEQFF. The rearrangement joins TRBV7-8 to TRBJ2-1; possibly TRBD2 for D (5 bases). CDR3 length equals 16 residues. The germline V gene encodes CDR1 SGHVS and CDR2 FQNEAQ. V was clipped by 5 bases and J by 6 bases, with 20 bases between them.

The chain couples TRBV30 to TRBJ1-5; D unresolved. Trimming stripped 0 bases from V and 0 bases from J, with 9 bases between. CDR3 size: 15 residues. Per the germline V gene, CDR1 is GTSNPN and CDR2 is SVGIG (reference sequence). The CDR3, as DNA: TGTGCCTGGAGTGTAACACAGAATAGCAATCAGCCCCAGCATTTT. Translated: CAWSVTQNSNQPQHF.

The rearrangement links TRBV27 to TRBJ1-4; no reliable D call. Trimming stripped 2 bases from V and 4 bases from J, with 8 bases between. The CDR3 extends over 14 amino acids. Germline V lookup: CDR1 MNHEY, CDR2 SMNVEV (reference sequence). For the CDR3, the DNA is TGTGCCAGCAGTTTACACAGAAGTAATGAAAAACTGTTTTTT. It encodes CASSLHRSNEKLFF. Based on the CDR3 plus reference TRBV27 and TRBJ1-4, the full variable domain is EAQVTQNPRYLITVTGKKLTVTCSQNMNHEYMSWYRQDPGLGLRQIYYSMNVEVTDKGDVPEGYKVSRKEKRNFPLILESPSPNQTSLYFCASSLHRSNEKLFFGSGTQLSVL.